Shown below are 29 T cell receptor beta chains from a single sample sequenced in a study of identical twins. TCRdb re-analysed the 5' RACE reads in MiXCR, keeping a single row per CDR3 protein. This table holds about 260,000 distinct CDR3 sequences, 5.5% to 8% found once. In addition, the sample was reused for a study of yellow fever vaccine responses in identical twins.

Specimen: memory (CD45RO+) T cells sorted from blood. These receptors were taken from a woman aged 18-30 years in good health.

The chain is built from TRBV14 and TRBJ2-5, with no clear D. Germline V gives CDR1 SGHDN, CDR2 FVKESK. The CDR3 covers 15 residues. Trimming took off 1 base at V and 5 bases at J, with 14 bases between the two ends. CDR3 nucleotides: TGTGCCAGCAGCCAAGGACTGGGTACGTGGGAGACCCAGTACTTC. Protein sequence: CASSQGLGTWETQYF.

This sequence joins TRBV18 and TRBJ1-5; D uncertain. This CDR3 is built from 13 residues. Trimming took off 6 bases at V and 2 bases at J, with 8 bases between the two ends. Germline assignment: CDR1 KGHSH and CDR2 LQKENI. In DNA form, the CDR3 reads TGTGCCAGCTCTGACGACGGCAATCAGCCCCAGCATTTT. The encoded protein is CASSDDGNQPQHF.

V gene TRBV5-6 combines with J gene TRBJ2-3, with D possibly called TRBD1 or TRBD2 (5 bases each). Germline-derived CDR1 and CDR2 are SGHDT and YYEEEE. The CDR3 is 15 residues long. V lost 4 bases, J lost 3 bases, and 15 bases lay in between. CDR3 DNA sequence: TGTGCCAGCAGCCTGGGGCGAGGGCCGACAGATACGCAGTATTTT. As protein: CASSLGRGPTDTQYF.

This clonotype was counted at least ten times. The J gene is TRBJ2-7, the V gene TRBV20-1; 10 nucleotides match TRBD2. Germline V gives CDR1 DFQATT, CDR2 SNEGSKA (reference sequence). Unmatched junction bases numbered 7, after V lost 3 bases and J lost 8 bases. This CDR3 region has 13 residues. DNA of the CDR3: TGCAGTGCTAGTATAGCGGGAGGTCAAAAGCAGTACTTC. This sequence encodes CSASIAGGQKQYF.

CDR3 residues: CAARTGPTEAFF. The CDR3 bases are TGTGCCGCCCGGACAGGCCCCACTGAAGCTTTCTTT. The gene calls are TRBV10-3 and TRBJ1-1, with 7 bases that match TRBD1. CDR1 is ENHRY, CDR2 SYGVKD, per germline. V was clipped by 11 bases and J by 4 bases; unmatched bases: 7. The CDR3 has 12 amino acids.

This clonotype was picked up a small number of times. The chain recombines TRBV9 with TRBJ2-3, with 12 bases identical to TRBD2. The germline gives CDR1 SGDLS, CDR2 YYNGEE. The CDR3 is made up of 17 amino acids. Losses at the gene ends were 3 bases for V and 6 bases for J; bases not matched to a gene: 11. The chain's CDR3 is CASSGGASGRAVDTQYF. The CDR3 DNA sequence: TGTGCCAGCAGCGGGGGAGCTAGCGGGAGGGCCGTGGATACGCAGTATTTT.

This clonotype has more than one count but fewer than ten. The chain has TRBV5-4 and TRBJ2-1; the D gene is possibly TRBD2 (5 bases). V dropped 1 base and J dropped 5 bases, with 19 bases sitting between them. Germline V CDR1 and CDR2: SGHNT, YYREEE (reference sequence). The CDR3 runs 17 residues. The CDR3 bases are TGTGCCAGCAGCTTGTCTCCCCTGGCTAGCCGGAACAATGAGCAGTTCTTC. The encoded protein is CASSLSPLASRNNEQFF.

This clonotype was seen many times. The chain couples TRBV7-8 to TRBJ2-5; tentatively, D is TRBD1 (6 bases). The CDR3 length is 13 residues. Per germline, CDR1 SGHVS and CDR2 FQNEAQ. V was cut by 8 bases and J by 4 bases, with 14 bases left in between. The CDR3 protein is CASSRQGRETQYF. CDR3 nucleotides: TGTGCCAGCTCCCGCCAGGGGAGAGAGACCCAGTACTTC.

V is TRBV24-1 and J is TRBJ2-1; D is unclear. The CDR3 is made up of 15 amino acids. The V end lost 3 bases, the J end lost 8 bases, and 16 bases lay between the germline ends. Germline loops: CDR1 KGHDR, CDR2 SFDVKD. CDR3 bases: TGTGCCACCAGTGATGACACGGAATCAAGGGATGAGCAGTTCTTC. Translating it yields CATSDDTESRDEQFF.

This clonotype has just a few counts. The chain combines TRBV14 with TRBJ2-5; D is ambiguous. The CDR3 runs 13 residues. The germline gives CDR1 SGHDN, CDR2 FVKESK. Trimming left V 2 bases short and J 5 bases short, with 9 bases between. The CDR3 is CASSQQPLETQYF. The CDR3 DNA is TGTGCCAGCAGCCAACAGCCTCTGGAGACCCAGTACTTC.

Written as DNA, the CDR3 is TGCAGTGCTAAGGCAGGGGTCATGGGCAATCAGCCCCAGCATTTT. Amino acid sequence: CSAKAGVMGNQPQHF. The gene calls are TRBV20-1 and TRBJ1-5; TRBD1 might be the D (6 bases). The CDR3 is 15 residues long. V lost 4 bases to trimming and J lost 2 bases, with 15 bases between them. Looked up from germline, CDR1 is DFQATT and CDR2 is SNEGSKA (reference sequence).

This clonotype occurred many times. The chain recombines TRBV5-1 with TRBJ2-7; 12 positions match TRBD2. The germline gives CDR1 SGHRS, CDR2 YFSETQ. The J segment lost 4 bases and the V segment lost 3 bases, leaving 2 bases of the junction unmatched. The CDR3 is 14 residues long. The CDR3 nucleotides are TGCGCCAGCAGCTGGACTAGCGGGACTTACGAGCAGTACTTC. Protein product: CASSWTSGTYEQYF.

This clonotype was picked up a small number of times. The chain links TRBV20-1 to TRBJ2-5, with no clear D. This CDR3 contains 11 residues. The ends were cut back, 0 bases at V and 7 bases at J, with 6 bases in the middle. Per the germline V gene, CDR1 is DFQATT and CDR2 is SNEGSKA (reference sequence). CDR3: CSARELGTQYF. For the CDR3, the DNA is TGCAGTGCTAGAGAATTAGGGACCCAGTACTTC.

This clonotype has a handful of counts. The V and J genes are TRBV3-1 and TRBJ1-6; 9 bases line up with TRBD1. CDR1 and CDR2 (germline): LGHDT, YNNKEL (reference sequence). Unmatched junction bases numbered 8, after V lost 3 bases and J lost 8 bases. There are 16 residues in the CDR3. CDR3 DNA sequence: TGTGCCAGCAGCCATCTCGGACAGGGGATGGATTCACCCCTCCACTTT. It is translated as CASSHLGQGMDSPLHF.

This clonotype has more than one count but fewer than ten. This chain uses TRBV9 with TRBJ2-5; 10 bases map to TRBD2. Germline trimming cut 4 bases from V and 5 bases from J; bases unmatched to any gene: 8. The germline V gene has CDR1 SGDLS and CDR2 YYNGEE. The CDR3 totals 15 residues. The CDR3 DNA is TGTGCCAGCAGCCAAAGACTAGCGGGCCGGGAGACCCAGTACTTC. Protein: CASSQRLAGRETQYF.

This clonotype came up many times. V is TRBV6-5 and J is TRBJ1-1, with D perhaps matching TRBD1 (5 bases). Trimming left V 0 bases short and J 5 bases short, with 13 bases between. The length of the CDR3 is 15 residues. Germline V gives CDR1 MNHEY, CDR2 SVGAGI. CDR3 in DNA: TGTGCCAGCAGTTACTCCGGCGGGGGAGGTACTGAAGCTTTCTTT. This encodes CASSYSGGGGTEAFF.

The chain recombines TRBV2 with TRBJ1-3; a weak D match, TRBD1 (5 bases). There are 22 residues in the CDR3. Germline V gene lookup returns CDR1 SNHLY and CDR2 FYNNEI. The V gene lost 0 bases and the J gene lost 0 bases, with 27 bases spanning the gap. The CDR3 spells CASSEAPISQGLPLSSGNTIYF. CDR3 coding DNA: TGTGCCAGCAGTGAAGCGCCAATTAGCCAGGGCCTCCCGCTGAGCTCTGGAAACACCATATATTTT.

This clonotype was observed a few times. The CDR3, as DNA: TGCGCCAGCAGTGAGTTTGGCGTTGAGCAGTACGTC. This codes for CASSEFGVEQYV. The chain links TRBV10-2 to TRBJ2-7; D unclear. Trimming took off 1 base at V and 7 bases at J, with 8 bases between the two ends. CDR3 size: 12 residues. In germline, CDR1 is WSHSY, CDR2 SAAADI.

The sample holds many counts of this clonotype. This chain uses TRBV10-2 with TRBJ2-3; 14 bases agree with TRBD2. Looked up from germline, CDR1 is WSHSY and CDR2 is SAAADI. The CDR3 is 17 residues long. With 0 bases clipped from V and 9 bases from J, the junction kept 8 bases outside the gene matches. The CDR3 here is CASSESGTSGSSMTQYF. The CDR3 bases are TGCGCCAGCAGTGAGTCGGGGACTAGCGGGAGTTCTATGACGCAGTATTTT.

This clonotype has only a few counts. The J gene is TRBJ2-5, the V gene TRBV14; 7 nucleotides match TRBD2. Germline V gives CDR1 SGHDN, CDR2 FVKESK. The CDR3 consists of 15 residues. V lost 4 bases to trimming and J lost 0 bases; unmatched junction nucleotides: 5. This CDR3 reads CASSPLTSNQETQYF. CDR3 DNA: TGTGCCAGCAGCCCCCTGACTAGCAACCAAGAGACCCAGTACTTC.

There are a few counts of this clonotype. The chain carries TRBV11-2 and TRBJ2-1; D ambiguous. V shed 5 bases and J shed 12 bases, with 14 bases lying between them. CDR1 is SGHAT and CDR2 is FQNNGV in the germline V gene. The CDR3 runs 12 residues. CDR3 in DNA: TGTGCCAGCAGCCCTCATCCCAGTGGGCAGTTCTTC. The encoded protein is CASSPHPSGQFF.

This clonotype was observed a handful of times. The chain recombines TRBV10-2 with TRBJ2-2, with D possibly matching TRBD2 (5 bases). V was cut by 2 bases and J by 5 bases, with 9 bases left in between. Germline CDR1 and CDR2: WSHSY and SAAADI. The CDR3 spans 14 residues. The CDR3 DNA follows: TGCGCCAGCAGTGAGACTAGGGCAACCGGGGAGCTGTTTTTT. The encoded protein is CASSETRATGELFF.

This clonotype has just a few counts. This chain's CDR3 is CASRSSGNARTFTDTQYF. The CDR3 DNA reads TGTGCCAGCAGATCTAGCGGTAACGCCCGTACATTCACAGATACGCAGTATTTT. The V and J genes are TRBV2 and TRBJ2-3; 7 bases are shared with TRBD2. Trimming at V came to 6 bases and at J to 2 bases, leaving 17 bases not matched to a gene. The CDR3 is 18 residues long. Looked up from germline, CDR1 is SNHLY and CDR2 is FYNNEI.

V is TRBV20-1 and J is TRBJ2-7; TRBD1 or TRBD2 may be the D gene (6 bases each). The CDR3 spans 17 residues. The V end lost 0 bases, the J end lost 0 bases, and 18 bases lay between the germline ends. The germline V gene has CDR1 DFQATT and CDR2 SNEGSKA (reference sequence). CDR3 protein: CSARDHNGGPFSYEQYF. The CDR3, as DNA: TGCAGTGCTAGAGACCACAATGGGGGGCCCTTCTCCTACGAGCAGTACTTC.

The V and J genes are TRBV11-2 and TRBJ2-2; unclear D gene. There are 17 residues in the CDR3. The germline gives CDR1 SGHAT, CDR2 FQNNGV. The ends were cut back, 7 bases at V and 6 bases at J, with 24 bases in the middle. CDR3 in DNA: TGTGCCAGCAAGACCGCTGTGGCCGGCGCTGGGGCCGGGGAGCTGTTTTTT. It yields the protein CASKTAVAGAGAGELFF.

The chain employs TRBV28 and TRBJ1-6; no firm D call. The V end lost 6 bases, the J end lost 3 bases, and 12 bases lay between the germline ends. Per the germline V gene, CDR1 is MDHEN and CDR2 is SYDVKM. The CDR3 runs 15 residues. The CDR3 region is CASSLGRNYNSPLHF. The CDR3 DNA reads TGTGCCAGCAGCCTCGGGCGAAACTATAATTCACCCCTCCACTTT.

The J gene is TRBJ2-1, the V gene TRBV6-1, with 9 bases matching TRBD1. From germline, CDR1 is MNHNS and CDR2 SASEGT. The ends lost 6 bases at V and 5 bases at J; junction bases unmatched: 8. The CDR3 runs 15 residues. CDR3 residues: CASRPRDRVHNEQFF. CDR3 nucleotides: TGTGCCAGCAGACCCCGGGACAGGGTTCACAATGAGCAGTTCTTC.

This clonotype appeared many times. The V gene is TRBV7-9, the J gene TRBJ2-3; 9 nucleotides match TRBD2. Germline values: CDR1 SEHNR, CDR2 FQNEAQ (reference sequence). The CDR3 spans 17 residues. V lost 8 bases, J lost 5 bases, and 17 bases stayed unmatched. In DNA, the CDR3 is TGTGCCAGCGAACAGGGGCAGGGACTAGCTTTTGAAGATACGCAGTATTTT. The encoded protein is CASEQGQGLAFEDTQYF.

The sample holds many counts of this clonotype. CDR3 sequence reads: CASEAGTGSDTQYF. The DNA for the CDR3 is TGCGCCAGCGAGGCCGGGACAGGGTCAGATACGCAGTATTTT. This sequence joins TRBV5-1 and TRBJ2-3; 9 nucleotides line up with TRBD1. The CDR3 contains 14 residues. V was clipped by 7 bases and J by 4 bases; unmatched bases: 7. Germline CDR1 SGHRS, CDR2 YFSETQ.